The next 14 T cell receptor beta chains were all read from a single sample in a study of T cell changes during pregnancy in multiple sclerosis. Some clones are missing from TCRdb's copy, which holds only in-frame ones; the method was immunoSEQ multiplex PCR. Counted here are nearly 40,000 clones, under 95% occurring once; the ten biggest clones make up 0.7% to 1%. The starting material was CD4+ T cells from peripheral blood mononuclear cells, obtained in the third trimester of pregnancy. These receptors came from a female donor with multiple sclerosis, enrolled in a pregnancy study.

The rearrangement joins TRBV28 to TRBJ1-2; unclear D gene. Germline V gene lookup returns CDR1 MDHEN and CDR2 SYDVKM. With 7 bases removed from V and 2 bases from J, the gap between germline ends came to 11 bases. The CDR3 sequence is 13 residues long. Written as DNA, the CDR3 is TGTGCCAGCACTCTGTCCAGGAACTATGGCTACACCTTC. This codes for CASTLSRNYGYTF.

This clone appeared a single time. V usage is TRBV5-6 and J usage is TRBJ1-1, with 7 bases that match TRBD1. CDR1 SGHDT and CDR2 YYEEEE come from the germline V gene. This CDR3 has 14 amino acids. The V and J ends lost 3 bases and 3 bases, in that order; junction bases with no gene match: 5. The CDR3 protein is CASSYFDRDTEAFF. The CDR3 nucleotides read TGTGCCAGCAGCTACTTCGACAGGGACACTGAAGCTTTCTTT.

This clone was counted once. This sequence joins TRBV18 and TRBJ1-2; 7 nucleotides agree with TRBD1. Trimming removed 4 bases from V and 6 bases from J; junction bases left unmatched: 5. The CDR3 loop spans 13 amino acids. Per the germline V gene, CDR1 is KGHSH and CDR2 is LQKENI. In nucleotides, the CDR3 is TGTGCCAGCTCACGAGGACAGGCGAATGGCTACACCTTC. Translation: CASSRGQANGYTF.

The chain employs TRBV7-3 and TRBJ1-5; D may be TRBD1 (6 bases). The V gene's germline CDR1 is SGHTA and CDR2 FQGTGA. V was trimmed by 5 bases and J by 7 bases, leaving 18 bases between them. This CDR3 contains 15 residues. The CDR3 DNA is TGTGCCAGCAGCCGAATCCCAGGGGCCGAACAGCCCCAGCATTTT. Amino acid sequence: CASSRIPGAEQPQHF.

This chain connects TRBV5-1 to TRBJ2-7, with TRBD1 identical over 12 bases. The CDR3 runs 14 residues. The J segment lost 5 bases and the V segment lost 3 bases, leaving 3 bases of the junction unmatched. Germline CDR1 and CDR2: SGHRS and YFSETQ. DNA for the CDR3: TGCGCCAGCAGCTCGGGACAGGGGGCGGACGAGCAGTACTTC. Translated: CASSSGQGADEQYF.

V usage is TRBV5-1 and J usage is TRBJ1-2, with 8 positions matching TRBD1. CDR1 and CDR2 (germline): SGHRS, YFSETQ. CDR3 length: 13 amino acids. The V gene end was trimmed by 0 bases and the J gene end by 7 bases; junction bases not matched to a gene: 2. The CDR3 loop is CASSLGTGFGYTF. The CDR3 region has the DNA TGCGCCAGCAGCTTGGGGACAGGGTTTGGCTACACCTTC.

The chain carries TRBV5-6 and TRBJ2-2; 8 bases are a match to TRBD1. CDR1 and CDR2 (germline): SGHDT, YYEEEE. The CDR3 loop spans 14 amino acids. Trimming at V came to 1 base and at J to 7 bases, leaving 3 bases not matched to a gene. This chain's CDR3 is CASSLSGGGGELFF. The CDR3 nucleotides read TGTGCCAGCAGCTTGTCAGGGGGCGGCGGGGAGCTGTTTTTT.

The V and J genes are TRBV6-6 and TRBJ2-7; the D gene is possibly TRBD2 (6 bases). Between the trimmed V and J ends, which lost 5 bases and 7 bases, there was a span of 15 bases. The CDR3 runs 13 residues. CDR1 is MNHNY, CDR2 SVGAGI, per germline (reference sequence). The CDR3 is CASSPLWGEEQYF. The CDR3, as DNA: TGTGCCAGCAGTCCACTCTGGGGGGAGGAGCAGTACTTC.

The chain couples TRBV7-2 to TRBJ1-5; perhaps TRBD1 as D (5 bases). Germline CDR1 reads SGHTA; CDR2 reads FQGNSA. The CDR3 sequence is 16 residues long. Deletions cut 2 bases from V and 2 bases from J, with 13 bases between. This CDR3 reads CASSLKGQAGNQPQHF. CDR3 DNA: TGTGCCAGCAGCTTAAAGGGGCAGGCGGGCAATCAGCCCCAGCATTTT.

The rearrangement joins TRBV18 to TRBJ2-3; D perhaps matches TRBD2 (5 bases). Trimming left V 2 bases short and J 3 bases short, with 9 bases between. The CDR3 loop spans 14 amino acids. The germline CDR1 and CDR2 sequences are KGHSH and LQKENI. CDR3 residues: CASSPSGRTDTQYF. DNA of the CDR3: TGTGCCAGCTCACCATCGGGGAGAACAGATACGCAGTATTTT.

This chain joins TRBV7-9 and TRBJ1-2, with D perhaps TRBD1 (5 bases). CDR1 is SEHNR, CDR2 FQNEAQ, per germline (reference sequence). The CDR3 contains 15 residues. V was cut by 5 bases and J by 4 bases, with 17 bases left in between. The CDR3 spells CASSTGTGEGYGYTF. DNA of the CDR3: TGTGCCAGCAGCACTGGTACGGGGGAGGGCTATGGCTACACCTTC.

J is TRBJ2-7 and V is TRBV7-9, with a possible D match to TRBD2 (5 bases). Germline-derived CDR1 and CDR2 are SEHNR and FQNEAQ (reference sequence). This CDR3 spans 13 amino acids. The V end was cut by 6 bases, the J end by 2 bases, with 11 bases between. The CDR3 DNA reads as TGTGCCAGCAGTCCCAGCGGAACCTACGAGCAGTACTTC. This gives the protein CASSPSGTYEQYF.

V is TRBV7-2 and J is TRBJ1-1; 10 bases align to TRBD1. Germline CDR1 SGHTA, CDR2 FQGNSA. CDR3 length: 14 amino acids. V gave up 5 bases and J gave up 4 bases; unmatched junction bases: 4. CDR3 DNA sequence: TGTGCCAGCAGCCGAGGACAGGGGGGCACTGAAGCTTTCTTT. It specifies CASSRGQGGTEAFF.

The chain couples TRBV7-9 to TRBJ2-1; 14 bases are shared with TRBD2. Germline CDR1 and CDR2: SEHNR and FQNEAQ (reference sequence). The junction had 7 bases not matched to a gene; V was cut back by 5 bases and J by 7 bases. This CDR3 contains 16 residues. CDR3: CASSARLAGGPNEQFF. Here the CDR3 DNA reads TGTGCCAGCAGCGCCCGACTAGCGGGAGGGCCGAATGAGCAGTTCTTC.